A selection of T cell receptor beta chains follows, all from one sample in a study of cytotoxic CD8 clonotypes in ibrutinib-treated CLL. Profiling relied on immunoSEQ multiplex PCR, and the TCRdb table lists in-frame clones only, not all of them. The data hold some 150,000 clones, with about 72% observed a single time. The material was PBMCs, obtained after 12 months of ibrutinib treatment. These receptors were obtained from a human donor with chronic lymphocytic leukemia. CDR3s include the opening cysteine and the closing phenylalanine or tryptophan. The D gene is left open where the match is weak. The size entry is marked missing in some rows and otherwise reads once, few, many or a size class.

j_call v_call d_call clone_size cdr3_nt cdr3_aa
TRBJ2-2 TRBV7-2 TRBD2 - TGTGCCAGCAGGCTAGCGGGAGGGATCACCGGGGAGCTGTTTTTT CASRLAGGITGELFF
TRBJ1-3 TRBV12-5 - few TGTGCTAGTGGTTTTGTCACCGGGGCCGCCTCTGGAAACACCATATATTTT CASGFVTGAASGNTIYF
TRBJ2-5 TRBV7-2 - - TGTGCCAGCAGCTCCAGGGGAATGCTAGAGACCCAGTACTTC CASSSRGMLETQYF
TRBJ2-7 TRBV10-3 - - TGTGCCATCAGTGAAGTGCTAGCGTTTGAGCAGTACTTC CAISEVLAFEQYF
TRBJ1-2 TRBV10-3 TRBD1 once TGTGCCATCAGTAGGGACAGGTCCTATGGCTACACCTTC CAISRDRSYGYTF
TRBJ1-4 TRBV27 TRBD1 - TGTGCCAGCAGTATGGGGACAGGGATTTATGAAAAACTGTTTTTT CASSMGTGIYEKLFF
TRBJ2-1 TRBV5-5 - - TGTGCCAGCAGCTATAACAGGGTGGCTAGGTACTACAATGAGCAGTTCTTC CASSYNRVARYYNEQFF
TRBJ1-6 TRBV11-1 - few TGTGCCAGCAGCTTAGGGACAGCTAATTCACCCCTCCACTTT CASSLGTANSPLHF
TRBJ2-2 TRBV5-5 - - TGTGCCAGCAGCTTAAGAGGGCCGAACACCGGGGAGCTGTTTTTT CASSLRGPNTGELFF
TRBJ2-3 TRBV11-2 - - TGTGCCAGCAGCTTAGCCCCCCTAGATACGCAGTATTTT CASSLAPLDTQYF
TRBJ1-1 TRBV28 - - TGTGCCAGCCGACGCGGATCACAGTTGGGGACCCCATCCGAAGCTTTCTTT CASRRGSQLGTPSEAFF
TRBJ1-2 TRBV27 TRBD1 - TGTGCCAGCAGCCGACAGGGAGGGAACTATGGCTACACCTTC CASSRQGGNYGYTF
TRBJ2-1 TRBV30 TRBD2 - TGTGCCTGGGCAACTAGCGGGGGAAACAATGAGCAGTTCTTC CAWATSGGNNEQFF
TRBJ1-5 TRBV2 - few TGTGCCAGCAGGGGGTTATATAGCAATCAGCCCCAGCATTTT CASRGLYSNQPQHF
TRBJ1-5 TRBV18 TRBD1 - TGTGCCAGCTCAGAAGAACAGGGGGGCAATCAGCCCCAGCATTTT CASSEEQGGNQPQHF
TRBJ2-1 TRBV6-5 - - TGTGCCAGCAGTTCCCTCAATGAGCAGTTCTTC CASSSLNEQFF
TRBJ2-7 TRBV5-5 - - TGTGCCAGCAGCTTAGGGGGGCCCGACGAGCAGTACTTC CASSLGGPDEQYF
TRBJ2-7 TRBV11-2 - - TGTGCCAGCAGCTTAAGCAGGGGCTACGAGCAGTACTTC CASSLSRGYEQYF
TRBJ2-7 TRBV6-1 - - TGTGCCAGCAGTGCGGGGACACCCTACGAGCAGTACTTC CASSAGTPYEQYF
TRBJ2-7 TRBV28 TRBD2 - TGTGCCAGCAGTACTCGTGGGTGGGCTAGCGGGAGGCCGAGCTCCTACGAGCAGTACTTC CASSTRGWASGRPSSYEQYF
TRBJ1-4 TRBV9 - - TGTGCCAGCAGCCCGACTCCGAGAGGGAACTCGCGTGAAAAACTGTTTTTT CASSPTPRGNSREKLFF
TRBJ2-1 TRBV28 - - TGTGCCAGCACTACCCCTGGAGGCGAAAAAAGTAACAATGAGCAGTTCTTC CASTTPGGEKSNNEQFF
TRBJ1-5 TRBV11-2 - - TGTGCCAGCAGCTTAGATATCACCAATGACCGGCCCCAGCATTTT CASSLDITNDRPQHF
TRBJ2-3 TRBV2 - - TGTGCCAGCAGTGAAGCGCCGAGTACTAGCACAGATACGCAGTATTTT CASSEAPSTSTDTQYF
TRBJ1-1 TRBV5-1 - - TGCGCCAGCAGCTTGGACAGGGACACTGAAGCTTTCTTT CASSLDRDTEAFF
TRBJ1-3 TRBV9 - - TGTGCCAGCAGCGTAGCTCCAGGGTTCTTCTCTGGAAACACCATATATTTT CASSVAPGFFSGNTIYF
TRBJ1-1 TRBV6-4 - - TGTGCCAGCAGCCTAGGCTCGAACACTGAAGCTTTCTTT CASSLGSNTEAFF
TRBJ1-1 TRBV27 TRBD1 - TGTGCCAGCAGTTGGGACAGAGTCATGAACACTGAAGCTTTCTTT CASSWDRVMNTEAFF
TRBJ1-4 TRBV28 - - TGTGCCAGCAGTAAGGGAGGGTTTAGAGAAAAACTGTTTTTT CASSKGGFREKLFF
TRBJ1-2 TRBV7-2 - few TGTGCCAGCAGCTCCTGGACAGTCTATGGCTACACCTTC CASSSWTVYGYTF
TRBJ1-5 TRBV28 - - TGTGCCAGCAGTCCTCTTGGGCAGCCCCAGCATTTT CASSPLGQPQHF
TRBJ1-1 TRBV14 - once TGTGCCAGCAGCCCAGGGTGGGGTGGCACTGAAGCTTTCTTT CASSPGWGGTEAFF
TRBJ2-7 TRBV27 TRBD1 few TGTGCCAGCAGTCCGAGGACAGGCTACGAGCAGTACTTC CASSPRTGYEQYF
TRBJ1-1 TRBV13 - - TGTGCCAGCAGCCCCGGGCGGTTGAACACTGAAGCTTTCTTT CASSPGRLNTEAFF
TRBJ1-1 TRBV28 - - TGTGCCAGCAGCCAAGAGCATCTTGCTTTCTTT CASSQEHLAFF
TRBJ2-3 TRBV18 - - TGTGCCAGCTCACCAAGGGCTAGCGCAAGCACAGATACGCAGTATTTT CASSPRASASTDTQYF
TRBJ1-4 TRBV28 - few TGTGCCAGCAGTACCAGGACAGCACTTAATGAAAAACTGTTTTTT CASSTRTALNEKLFF
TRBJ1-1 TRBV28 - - TGTGCCAGCAGTTCACCTGGGGGTTCGAGGACTGAAGCTTTCTTT CASSSPGGSRTEAFF
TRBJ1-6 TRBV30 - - TGTGCCTGGAGCGGTAATAATTCACCCCTCCACTTT CAWSGNNSPLHF
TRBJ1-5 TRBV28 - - TGTGCCAGCAGACGTATAAACAATCAGCCCCAGCATTTT CASRRINNQPQHF
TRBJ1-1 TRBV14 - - TGTGCCAGCAGCCAGTTGGGACGGGGGAACTCAGAAGCTTTCTTT CASSQLGRGNSEAFF
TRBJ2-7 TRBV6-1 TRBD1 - TGTGCCAGCAGTTCGACAGGGTACCACGAGCAGTACTTC CASSSTGYHEQYF
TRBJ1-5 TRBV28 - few TGTGCCAGCAGTTTAGGGACGGCCAAAAATCAGCCCCAGCATTTT CASSLGTAKNQPQHF
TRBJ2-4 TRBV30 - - TGTGCCTGGAGTGTACTAGGGGACATTCAGTACTTC CAWSVLGDIQYF
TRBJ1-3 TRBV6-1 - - TGTGCCAGCCTTGAAGGTGGGGCTGGAAACACCATATATTTT CASLEGGAGNTIYF
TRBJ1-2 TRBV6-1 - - TGTGCCAGCAGTGGACAGGTGAGAGGCGGCTACACCTTC CASSGQVRGGYTF
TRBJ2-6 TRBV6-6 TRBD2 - TGTGCCAGCAGGGGAGGGGGGGCCAACGTCCTGACTTTC CASRGGGANVLTF
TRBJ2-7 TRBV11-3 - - TGTGCCAGTGAGGGACGGATATCCTACGAGCAGTACTTC CASEGRISYEQYF
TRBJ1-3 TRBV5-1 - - TGCGCCAGCAGCTTTGGGCCTGGAAACACCATATATTTT CASSFGPGNTIYF
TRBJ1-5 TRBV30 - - TGTGCCTGGAGTGTCGGCAGGGATAATCAGCCCCAGCATTTT CAWSVGRDNQPQHF
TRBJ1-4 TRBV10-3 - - TGTGCCATCAGGGGGGGGAATGAAAAACTGTTTTTT CAIRGGNEKLFF
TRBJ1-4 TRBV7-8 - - TGTGCCAGCAGCTCCTACGGGGGGTCAACTAATGAAAAACTGTTTTTT CASSSYGGSTNEKLFF
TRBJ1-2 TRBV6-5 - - TGTGCCAGCAGTGAATATGGCTACACCTTC CASSEYGYTF
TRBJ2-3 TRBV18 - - TGTGCCAGCTCACTGGGTTGGAGTCCCCTTATGACAGATACGCAGTATTTT CASSLGWSPLMTDTQYF
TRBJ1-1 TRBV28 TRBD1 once TGTGCCAGCAGGGGGACAGCAAACGGTGGCACTGAAGCTTTCTTT CASRGTANGGTEAFF